Detailed here is one TCR beta chain. The sample is drawn from a study of resident and recirculating memory T cells in vitiligo. CDR1 is SGHTA, CDR2 FQGTGA, per germline. The V end was cut by 6 bases, the J end by 3 bases, with 9 bases between. The CDR3 is made up of 13 amino acids. Repertoires were generated with immunoSEQ multiplex PCR, while TCRdb's copy carries only in-frame clones and drops some. The sample gives about 76,000 clones, about 91% of which show up once; about 5% is in the top ten. The V gene is TRBV7-3, the J gene TRBJ2-1, with no clear D. The sequencing sample was made of blood. The source of this sequence is a male donor with vitiligo. The chain's CDR3 is CASSSGGYNEQFF. The CDR3 DNA reads TGTGCCAGCAGTTCCGGCGGCTACAATGAGCAGTTCTTC.